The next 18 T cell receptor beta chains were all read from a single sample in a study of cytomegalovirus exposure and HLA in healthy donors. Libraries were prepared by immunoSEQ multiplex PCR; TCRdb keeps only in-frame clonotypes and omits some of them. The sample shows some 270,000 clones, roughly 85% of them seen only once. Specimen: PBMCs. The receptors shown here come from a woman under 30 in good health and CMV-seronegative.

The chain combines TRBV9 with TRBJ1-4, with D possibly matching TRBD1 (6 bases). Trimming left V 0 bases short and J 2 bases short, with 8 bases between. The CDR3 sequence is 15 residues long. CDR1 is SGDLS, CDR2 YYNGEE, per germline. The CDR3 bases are TGTGCCAGCAGCGTAGAGGGGGGGACTAATGAAAAACTGTTTTTT. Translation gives CASSVEGGTNEKLFF.

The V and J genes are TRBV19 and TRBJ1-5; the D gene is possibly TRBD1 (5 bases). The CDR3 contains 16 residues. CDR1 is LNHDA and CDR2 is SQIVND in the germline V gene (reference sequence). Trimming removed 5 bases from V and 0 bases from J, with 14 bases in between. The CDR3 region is CASSPLAGPSNQPQHF. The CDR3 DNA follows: TGTGCCAGTAGTCCACTTGCAGGGCCTAGCAATCAGCCCCAGCATTTT.

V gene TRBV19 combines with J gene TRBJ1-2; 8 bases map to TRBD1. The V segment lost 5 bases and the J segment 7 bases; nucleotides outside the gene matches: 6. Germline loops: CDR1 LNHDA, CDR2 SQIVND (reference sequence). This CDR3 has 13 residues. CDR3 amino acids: CASSYGQGSGYTF. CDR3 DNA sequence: TGTGCCAGTAGTTACGGACAGGGAAGTGGCTACACCTTC.

The CDR3 is CASGLVKGSGTDTQYF. The CDR3 bases are TGTGCTAGTGGTTTGGTAAAAGGCAGCGGCACAGATACGCAGTATTTT. This sequence joins TRBV12-5 and TRBJ2-3; D unclear. Trimming pared 0 bases from V and 1 base from J, leaving 11 bases between. CDR1 LGHNT and CDR2 FRNRAP come from the germline V gene. This CDR3 region has 16 residues.

CDR3 loop: CASSLEGTEGYGYTF. In nucleotides, the CDR3 is TGCGCCAGCAGCTTGGAGGGGACAGAGGGCTATGGCTACACCTTC. V usage is TRBV5-1 and J usage is TRBJ1-2; 7 nucleotides align to TRBD1. The CDR3 runs to 15 residues. V shed 0 bases and J 4 bases; nucleotides not matched to a gene: 6. Germline V lookup: CDR1 SGHRS, CDR2 YFSETQ.

CDR3 bases: TGTGCCTGGAGTAAACTAGCGGTCCAAGAGACCCAGTACTTC. Protein: CAWSKLAVQETQYF. This chain links TRBV30 with TRBJ2-5, with 8 nucleotides matching TRBD2. With V trimmed by 2 bases and J by 1 base, 3 bases remained unmatched. The CDR3 is made up of 14 amino acids. The germline V gene encodes CDR1 GTSNPN and CDR2 SVGIG (reference sequence).

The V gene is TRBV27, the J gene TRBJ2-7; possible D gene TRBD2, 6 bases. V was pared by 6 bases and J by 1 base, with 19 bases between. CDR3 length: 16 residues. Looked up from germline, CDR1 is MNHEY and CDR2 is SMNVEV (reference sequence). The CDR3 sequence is CASSRGIDGLSYEQYF. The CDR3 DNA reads TGTGCCAGCAGCCGGGGTATCGACGGACTATCCTACGAGCAGTACTTC.

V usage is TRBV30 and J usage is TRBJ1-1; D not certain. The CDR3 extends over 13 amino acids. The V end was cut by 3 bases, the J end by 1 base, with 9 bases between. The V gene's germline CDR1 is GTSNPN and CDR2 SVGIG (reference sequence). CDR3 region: CAWRVSGNTEAFF. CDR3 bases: TGTGCCTGGAGAGTAAGCGGGAACACTGAAGCTTTCTTT.

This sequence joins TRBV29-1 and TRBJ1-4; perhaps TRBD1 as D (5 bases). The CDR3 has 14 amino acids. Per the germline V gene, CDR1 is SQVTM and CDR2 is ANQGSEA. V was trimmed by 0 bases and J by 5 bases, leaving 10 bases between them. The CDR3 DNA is TGCAGCGTTGAAGATGGGGGGAGGAATGAAAAACTGTTTTTT. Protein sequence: CSVEDGGRNEKLFF.

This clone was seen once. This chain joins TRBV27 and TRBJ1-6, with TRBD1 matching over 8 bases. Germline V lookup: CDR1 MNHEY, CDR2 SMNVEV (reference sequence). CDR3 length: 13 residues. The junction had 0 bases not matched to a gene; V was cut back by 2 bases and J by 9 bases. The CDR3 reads CASSLGQGSPLHF. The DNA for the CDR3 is TGTGCCAGCAGTTTAGGACAGGGTTCACCCCTCCACTTT.

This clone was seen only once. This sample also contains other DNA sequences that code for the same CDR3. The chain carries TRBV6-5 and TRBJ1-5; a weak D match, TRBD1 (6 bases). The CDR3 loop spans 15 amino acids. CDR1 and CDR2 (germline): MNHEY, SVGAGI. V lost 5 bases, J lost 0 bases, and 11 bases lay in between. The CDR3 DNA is TGTGCCAGCAGTCCCACAGGGTATAGCAATCAGCCCCAGCATTTT. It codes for CASSPTGYSNQPQHF.

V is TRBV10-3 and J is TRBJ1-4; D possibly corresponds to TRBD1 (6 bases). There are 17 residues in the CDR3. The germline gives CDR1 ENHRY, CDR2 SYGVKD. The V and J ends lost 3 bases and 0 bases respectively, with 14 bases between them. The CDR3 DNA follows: TGTGCCATCAGTGATCAGGACAGCCTAGCAACTAATGAAAAACTGTTTTTT. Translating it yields CAISDQDSLATNEKLFF.

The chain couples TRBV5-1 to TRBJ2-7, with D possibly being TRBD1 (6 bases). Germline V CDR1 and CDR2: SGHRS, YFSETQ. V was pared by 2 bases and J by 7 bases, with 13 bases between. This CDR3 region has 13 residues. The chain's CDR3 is CASSFTGLEEQYF. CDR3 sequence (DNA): TGCGCCAGCAGCTTCACAGGGTTGGAAGAGCAGTACTTC.

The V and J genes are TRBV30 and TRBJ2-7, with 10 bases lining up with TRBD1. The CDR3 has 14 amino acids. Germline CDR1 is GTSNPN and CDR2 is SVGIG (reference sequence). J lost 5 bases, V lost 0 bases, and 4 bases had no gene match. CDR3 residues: CAWSVQGQGNEQYF. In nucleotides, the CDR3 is TGTGCCTGGAGTGTACAGGGACAGGGGAACGAGCAGTACTTC.

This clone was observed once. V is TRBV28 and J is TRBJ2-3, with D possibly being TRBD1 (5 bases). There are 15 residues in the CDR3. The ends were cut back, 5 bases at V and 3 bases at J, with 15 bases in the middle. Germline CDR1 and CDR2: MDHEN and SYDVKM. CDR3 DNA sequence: TGTGCCAGCAGTCCCATGCAGGGCCAGACAGATACGCAGTATTTT. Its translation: CASSPMQGQTDTQYF.

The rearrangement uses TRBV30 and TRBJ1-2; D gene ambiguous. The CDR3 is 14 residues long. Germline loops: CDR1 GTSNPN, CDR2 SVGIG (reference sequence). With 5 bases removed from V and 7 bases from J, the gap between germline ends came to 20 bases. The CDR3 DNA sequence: TGTGCCTGGGGAGGGAGCTCGTTTGGAGGTGGCTACACCTTC. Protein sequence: CAWGGSSFGGGYTF.

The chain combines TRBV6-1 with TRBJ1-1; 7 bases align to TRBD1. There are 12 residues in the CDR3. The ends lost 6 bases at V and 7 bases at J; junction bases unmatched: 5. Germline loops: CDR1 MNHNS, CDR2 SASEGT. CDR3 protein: CASRGGQNEAFF. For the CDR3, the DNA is TGTGCCAGCAGGGGGGGACAGAATGAAGCTTTCTTT.

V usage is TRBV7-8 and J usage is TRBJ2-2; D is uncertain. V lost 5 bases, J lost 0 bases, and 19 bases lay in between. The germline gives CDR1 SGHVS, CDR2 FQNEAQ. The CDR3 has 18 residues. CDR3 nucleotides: TGTGCCAGCAGCCGCCCAGGCGCCTCAGAAGCGAACACCGGGGAGCTGTTTTTT. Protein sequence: CASSRPGASEANTGELFF.